This TCR beta chain was obtained from a study of OX40 agonist ivuxolimab in advanced cancers. J gave up 0 bases and V 6 bases, and 7 bases lay outside the gene matches. The germline gives CDR1 PRHDT, CDR2 FYEKMQ (reference sequence). This CDR3 has 15 amino acids. Autoimmune disease history or systemic immunosuppression disqualified patients. Sequencing was performed with immunoSEQ multiplex PCR; in TCRdb, only in-frame clones are kept and a portion is missing. The profile shows roughly 29,000 clones, approximately 86% of them singletons. V gene TRBV13 combines with J gene TRBJ2-7; 8 nucleotides line up with TRBD2. The sequencing here drew on CD4+ or CD8+ T cells sorted from blood, taken in a trial of the OX40 agonist ivuxolimab. This TCR derives from an adult with an advanced solid tumor such as melanoma, head and neck, liver or kidney cancer. CDR3: CASRYSGTHSYEQYF. Here the CDR3 DNA reads TGTGCCAGCAGATATAGCGGGACCCACTCCTACGAGCAGTACTTC. Full variable domain (outside the CDR3, taken from reference TRBV13 and TRBJ2-7): AAGVIQSPRHLIKEKRETATLKCYPIPRHDTVYWYQQGPGQDPQFLISFYEKMQSDKGSIPDRFSAQQFSDYHSELNMSSLELGDSALYFCASRYSGTHSYEQYFGPGTRLTVT.